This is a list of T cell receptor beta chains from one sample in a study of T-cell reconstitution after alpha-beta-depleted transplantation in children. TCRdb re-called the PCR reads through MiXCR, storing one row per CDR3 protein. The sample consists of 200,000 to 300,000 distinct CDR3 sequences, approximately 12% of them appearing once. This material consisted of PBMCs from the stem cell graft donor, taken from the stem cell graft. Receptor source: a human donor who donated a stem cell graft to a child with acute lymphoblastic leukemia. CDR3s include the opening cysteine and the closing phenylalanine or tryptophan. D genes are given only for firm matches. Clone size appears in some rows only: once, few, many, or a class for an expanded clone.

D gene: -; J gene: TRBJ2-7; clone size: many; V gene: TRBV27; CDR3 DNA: TGTGCCAGCAGTTTCGGGGACGACTACGAGCAGTACTTC; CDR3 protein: CASSFGDDYEQYF
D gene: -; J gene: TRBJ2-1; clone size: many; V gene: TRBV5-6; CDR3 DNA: TGTGCCAGCAGCTTAGGACGTAGGGCGGCCTACAATGAGCAGTTCTTC; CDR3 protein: CASSLGRRAAYNEQFF
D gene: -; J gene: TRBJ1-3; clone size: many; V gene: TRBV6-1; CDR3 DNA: TGTGCCAGCATGAGAGGAAACACCATATATTTT; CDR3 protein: CASMRGNTIYF
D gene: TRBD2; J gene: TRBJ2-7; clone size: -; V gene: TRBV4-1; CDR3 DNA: TGCGCCAGCAGCCAAGATCGACTAGCGGCCTCCTACGAGCAGTACTTC; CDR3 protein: CASSQDRLAASYEQYF
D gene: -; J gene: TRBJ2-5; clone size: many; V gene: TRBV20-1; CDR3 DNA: TGCAGTGCTAGAATAGCTGGGGCGCCGGCGCAAGAGACCCAGTACTTC; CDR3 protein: CSARIAGAPAQETQYF
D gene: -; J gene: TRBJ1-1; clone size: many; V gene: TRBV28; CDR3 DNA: TGTGCCAGCTTACCCCCCACAGGATCCCTCGCTGAAGCTTTCTTT; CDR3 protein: CASLPPTGSLAEAFF
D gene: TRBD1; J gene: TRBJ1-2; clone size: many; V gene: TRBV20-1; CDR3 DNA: TGCAGTGCTCCAGACAGGGACTATGGCTACACCTTC; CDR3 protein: CSAPDRDYGYTF
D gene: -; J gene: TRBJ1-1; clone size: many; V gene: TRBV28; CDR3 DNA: TGTGCCAGCAGTTTAGAGAGGCAGGTGAACACTGAAGCTTTCTTT; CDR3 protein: CASSLERQVNTEAFF
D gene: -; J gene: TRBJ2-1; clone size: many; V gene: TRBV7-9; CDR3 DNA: TGTGCCAGCAGCTTAGCCTTGGGCAGGGTTAATGAGCAGTTCTTC; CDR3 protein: CASSLALGRVNEQFF
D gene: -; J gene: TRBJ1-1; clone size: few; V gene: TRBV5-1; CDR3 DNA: TGCGCCAGCAGGCCGACAATACAGGGCCCTGAAGCTTTCTTT; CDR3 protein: CASRPTIQGPEAFF
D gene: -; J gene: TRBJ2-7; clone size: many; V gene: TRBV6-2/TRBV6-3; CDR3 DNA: TGTGCCAGCAACGAAGGGGATACCTACGAGCAGTACTTC; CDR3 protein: CASNEGDTYEQYF
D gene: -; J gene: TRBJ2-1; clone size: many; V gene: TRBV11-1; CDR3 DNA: TGTGCCAGCAGCTTAGCTACAAGAAGCGGACCCTACAATGAGCAGTTCTTC; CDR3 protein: CASSLATRSGPYNEQFF
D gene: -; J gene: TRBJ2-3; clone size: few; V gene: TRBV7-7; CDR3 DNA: TGTGCTAGCAGCTTACGCCCTCCGGGGGACCGAAGCACAGATACGCAGTATTTT; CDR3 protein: CASSLRPPGDRSTDTQYF
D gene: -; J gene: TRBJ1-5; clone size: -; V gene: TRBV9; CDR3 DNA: TGTGCCAGCAGCGCCCGGGACACGGTGAATAGCAATCAGCCCCAGCATTTT; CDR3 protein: CASSARDTVNSNQPQHF
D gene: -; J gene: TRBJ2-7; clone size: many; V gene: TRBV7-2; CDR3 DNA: TGTGCCAGCAGCTTAGTGGGGGGTATCTCCTACGAGCAGTACTTC; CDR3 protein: CASSLVGGISYEQYF
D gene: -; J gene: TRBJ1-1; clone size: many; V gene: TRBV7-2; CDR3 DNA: TGTGCCAGCAGCTTTACCAGTTTCAACACTGAAGCTTTCTTT; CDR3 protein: CASSFTSFNTEAFF
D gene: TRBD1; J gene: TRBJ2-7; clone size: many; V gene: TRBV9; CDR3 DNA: TGTGCCAGCAGCGCCGGGGACAGTTCCTACGAGCAGTACTTC; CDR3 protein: CASSAGDSSYEQYF
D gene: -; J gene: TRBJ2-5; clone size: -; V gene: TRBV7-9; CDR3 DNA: TGTGCCAACTCGGACACCCAAAGGGAGACCCAGTACTTC; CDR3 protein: CANSDTQRETQYF
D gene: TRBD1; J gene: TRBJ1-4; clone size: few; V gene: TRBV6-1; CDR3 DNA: TGTGCCAGCAGCCCGGGACAGGGGGCGCCTACAGAAGAAAAACTGTTTTTT; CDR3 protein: CASSPGQGAPTEEKLFF
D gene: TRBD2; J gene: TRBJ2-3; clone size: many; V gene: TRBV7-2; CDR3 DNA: TGTGCCAGCAGCTCTAGGACTAGCGGGGGTCACACAGATACGCAGTATTTT; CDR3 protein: CASSSRTSGGHTDTQYF
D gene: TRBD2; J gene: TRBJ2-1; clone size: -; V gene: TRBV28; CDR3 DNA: TGTGCCAGCAGTTTACTCCCTCCCGGGCTAGCGGGAGCCAATGAGCAGTTCTTC; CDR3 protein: CASSLLPPGLAGANEQFF